These 12 T cell receptor beta chains share one sample of origin, sequenced in a study of T cell responses to AZD1222 COVID-19 vaccine. Sequencing used immunoSEQ multiplex PCR; TCRdb keeps in-frame clones, though not all of them. The profile covers around 130,000 clones, with about 94% appearing a single time and under 7.5% taken by the ten largest. This sample comprised peripheral blood, obtained on day 0 of AZD1222 vaccination. These receptors came from an adult in good health.

The chain links TRBV6-5 to TRBJ1-4, with TRBD1 as a possible D gene (6 bases). The CDR3 consists of 15 residues. Germline V CDR1 and CDR2: MNHEY, SVGAGI. V was shortened by 2 bases and J by 5 bases, with 12 bases between the two germline ends. The CDR3 is CASSYQGTLNEKLFF. The CDR3, as DNA: TGTGCCAGCAGTTACCAAGGGACACTGAATGAAAAACTGTTTTTT.

The J gene is TRBJ1-6, the V gene TRBV19; D is perhaps TRBD1 (5 bases). Trimming shortened V by 4 bases and J by 7 bases, and 26 bases separated the two germline ends. There are 19 residues in the CDR3. Germline assignment: CDR1 LNHDA and CDR2 SQIVND (reference sequence). CDR3 nucleotide sequence: TGTGCCAGTAGTAACATCAGGGCGTATATTGAGGAGCTAAATTCACCCCTCCACTTT. Protein product: CASSNIRAYIEELNSPLHF.

The V and J genes are TRBV3-1 (or the pseudogene TRBV3-2) and TRBJ2-1; D not resolved. The CDR3 is made up of 15 amino acids. The V end lost 2 bases, the J end lost 6 bases, and 14 bases lay between the germline ends. Germline V gene sequence: CDR1 LGHDT, CDR2 YNNKEL (reference sequence). The CDR3 coding sequence is TGTGCCAGCAGCCAACGAGATGGACGACCCAATGAGCAGTTCTTC. Its translation: CASSQRDGRPNEQFF.

The chain couples TRBV5-4 to TRBJ2-3; D might be TRBD2 (7 bases). V was pared by 4 bases and J by 6 bases, with 21 bases between. This CDR3 has 16 amino acids. Germline CDR1 reads SGHNT; CDR2 reads YYREEE (reference sequence). The CDR3 reads CASSPPGRGRLDTQYF. CDR3 sequence (DNA): TGTGCCAGCAGCCCCCCGGGGCGGGGGCGCCTCGATACGCAGTATTTT.

V usage is TRBV30 and J usage is TRBJ1-5; no clear D gene. Germline V gene sequence: CDR1 GTSNPN, CDR2 SVGIG (reference sequence). Trimming removed 2 bases from V and 0 bases from J, with 14 bases in between. The CDR3 is 16 amino acids. CDR3 region: CAWSSRADYSNQPQHF. In DNA form, the CDR3 reads TGTGCCTGGAGTTCGAGGGCAGACTATAGCAATCAGCCCCAGCATTTT.

This clone has a single count. This chain uses TRBV4-3 with TRBJ2-3, with TRBD1 matching 10 bases. This CDR3 comprises 16 residues. Unmatched junction bases numbered 9, after V lost 5 bases and J lost 4 bases. Germline V gene lookup returns CDR1 LGHNA and CDR2 YSLEER. The CDR3: CASSEWDRGASDTQYF. DNA of the CDR3: TGCGCCAGCAGCGAGTGGGACAGGGGAGCTTCAGATACGCAGTATTTT.

The chain recombines TRBV6-4 with TRBJ1-1; 8 positions match TRBD1. The CDR3 is 14 amino acids. The V segment lost 5 bases and the J segment 5 bases; nucleotides outside the gene matches: 7. From germline, CDR1 is MRHNA and CDR2 SNTAGT. The CDR3 DNA follows: TGTGCCAGCAGTCGAACAGGGGGTAATACTGAAGCTTTCTTT. It codes for CASSRTGGNTEAFF.

The rearrangement joins TRBV2 to TRBJ2-1, with 12 positions matching TRBD2. The CDR3 runs to 13 residues. Looked up from germline, CDR1 is SNHLY and CDR2 is FYNNEI. J was trimmed by 8 bases and V by 6 bases; bases with no gene match: 2. CDR3 residues: CASRLAGGYEQFF. The CDR3 DNA reads TGTGCCAGCAGACTAGCGGGAGGTTATGAGCAGTTCTTC.

This chain links TRBV9 with TRBJ1-2; D unclear. The CDR3 spans 13 residues. V was trimmed by 0 bases and J by 10 bases, leaving 13 bases between them. Germline values: CDR1 SGDLS, CDR2 YYNGEE. CDR3 bases: TGTGCCAGCAGCGTAGAGGGCAGTAAGGACTACACCTTC. Translating gives CASSVEGSKDYTF.

This clone was observed once. The chain is built from TRBV24-1 and TRBJ2-5; 7 bases are a match to TRBD1. Losses at the gene ends were 9 bases for V and 2 bases for J; bases not matched to a gene: 8. CDR1 is KGHDR, CDR2 SFDVKD, per germline. CDR3 length equals 14 residues. The CDR3, as DNA: TGTGCCACCGAAACCGGGACAGATCAAGAGACCCAGTACTTC. It yields the protein CATETGTDQETQYF.

The rearrangement links TRBV6-5 to TRBJ1-1, with D unresolved. Trimming pared 6 bases from V and 2 bases from J, leaving 16 bases between. Germline V CDR1 and CDR2: MNHEY, SVGAGI. CDR3 size: 15 residues. The CDR3 here is CASSLGGRINTEAFF. CDR3 in DNA: TGTGCCAGCAGCCTGGGAGGGAGAATAAACACTGAAGCTTTCTTT.

V and J are TRBV6-2 or TRBV6-3 and TRBJ2-7; 8 bases agree with TRBD2. Germline CDR1 is MNHEY and CDR2 is SVGEGT. V lost 6 bases to trimming and J lost 6 bases; unmatched junction nucleotides: 19. CDR3 size: 17 residues. CDR3 region: CASSRLAANQRGGEQYF. The DNA for the CDR3 is TGTGCCAGCAGCCGCCTAGCGGCTAACCAACGGGGGGGCGAGCAGTACTTC.